The 5 T cell receptor beta chains listed next were all sequenced from one sample in a study of cytomegalovirus exposure and HLA in healthy donors. PCR involved 60 Vbeta and 13 Jbeta primers. Sequencing was performed with immunoSEQ multiplex PCR; in TCRdb, only in-frame clones are kept and a portion is missing. The sample records roughly 90,000 clones, 82% being singletons. Sequenced material: PBMCs. The origin of the receptors is a man aged 30 to 45 in good health and CMV-seropositive.

The chain links TRBV7-9 to TRBJ2-5; D is undetermined. The CDR3 is 14 residues long. V was trimmed by 3 bases and J by 0 bases, leaving 8 bases between them. The germline gives CDR1 SEHNR, CDR2 FQNEAQ (reference sequence). CDR3 DNA sequence: TGTGCCAGCAGCTTGCACGAGTACCAAGAGACCCAGTACTTC. Translation gives CASSLHEYQETQYF.

V usage is TRBV27 and J usage is TRBJ1-1; D is ambiguous. Germline lookup yields CDR1 MNHEY and CDR2 SMNVEV (reference sequence). The germline V and J ends were trimmed by 0 bases and 3 bases, with 17 bases remaining between them. The CDR3 loop spans 17 amino acids. CDR3: CASSLSPPDHGYTEAFF. DNA for the CDR3: TGTGCCAGCAGTTTATCACCGCCGGATCACGGGTACACTGAAGCTTTCTTT.

The J gene is TRBJ2-7, the V gene TRBV19, with TRBD2 matching 12 bases. The CDR3 length is 15 residues. J was trimmed by 4 bases and V by 8 bases; bases with no gene match: 9. Germline CDR1 reads LNHDA; CDR2 reads SQIVND (reference sequence). CDR3: CASSRLAGDVYEQYF. The CDR3 nucleotides read TGTGCCAGTTCGCGACTAGCGGGAGATGTGTACGAGCAGTACTTC. Full variable domain (missing parts from reference TRBV19 and TRBJ2-7): DGGITQSPKYLFRKEGQNVTLSCEQNLNHDAMYWYRQDPGQGLRLIYYSQIVNDFQKGDIAEGYSVSREKKESFPLTVTSAQKNPTAFYLCASSRLAGDVYEQYFGPGTRLTVT.

This rearrangement joins TRBV7-8 to TRBJ1-5; TRBD1 agrees at 10 bases. This CDR3 region has 17 residues. With 4 bases clipped from V and 2 bases from J, the junction kept 8 bases outside the gene matches. Germline assignment: CDR1 SGHVS and CDR2 FQNEAQ. CDR3 sequence (DNA): TGTGCCAGCAGCTCCTGGACAGGGGGATTCGGCAATCAGCCCCAGCATTTT. Translating it yields CASSSWTGGFGNQPQHF.

This clone was recorded only once. This rearrangement joins TRBV7-2 to TRBJ2-1; TRBD1 aligns across 7 bases. CDR1 SGHTA and CDR2 FQGNSA come from the germline V gene. Germline trimming cut 5 bases from V and 8 bases from J; bases unmatched to any gene: 9. This CDR3 has 14 amino acids. In nucleotides, the CDR3 is TGTGCCAGCAGCAAGGACAGGCTATTCGATGAGCAGTTCTTC. It codes for CASSKDRLFDEQFF.